This T cell receptor (beta chain) was documented in a study of breast tumors, draining lymph nodes, adjacent tissues. Study-wide points: Tumor TCR diversity was below lymph nodes but above nontumor tissue. Luminal-like breast cancer showed significantly higher tumor–nontumor repertoire similarity than basal-like.

This clonotype was found once. Antigen: not known. Axillary draining lymph nodes of breast cancer patients supplied the node samples. The CDR3 contains 18 residues. J was trimmed by 7 bases and V by 3 bases; bases with no gene match: 15. CDR1 is LNHNV and CDR2 is YYDKDF in the germline V gene (reference sequence). TCRdb re-called the multiplex PCR reads through MiXCR, storing one row per CDR3 protein. The sample holds roughly 110,000 distinct CDR3 sequences, about 29% seen once. V usage is TRBV15 and J usage is TRBJ2-2, with 9 nucleotides matching TRBD2. The sample consisted of axillary lymph node tissue. This sequence was found in a female donor with breast cancer. Some clones in this sample may be carry-over from other donors' samples. The CDR3 sequence is CATSSLVAGVISSGELFF. Written as DNA, the CDR3 is TGTGCCACCAGCAGTCTGGTAGCGGGAGTAATTAGTAGCGGGGAGCTGTTTTTT.